The sequence of this TCR beta chain was determined in a study of blood T cell repertoires in COVID-19. Germline V gene sequence: CDR1 MNHEY, CDR2 SMNVEV (reference sequence). Trimming pared 3 bases from V and 8 bases from J, leaving 23 bases between. This CDR3 comprises 17 residues. The protocol was immunoSEQ multiplex PCR, while the TCRdb copy is restricted to in-frame clones and leaves out a portion. This table holds roughly 250,000 clones, approximately 86% found once. The chain employs TRBV27 and TRBJ2-1; D is possibly TRBD1 (6 bases). The source of this sequence is a woman aged 40 to 50 with acute COVID-19. The material sequenced was PBMCs or T cells enriched from blood (not recorded which). CDR3 bases: TGTGCCAGCAGTTTCGGCTCCTCGGCTCTGGGGGCGGATGAGCAGTTCTTC. Translating it yields CASSFGSSALGADEQFF.